This TCR beta chain was profiled in a study of patients and donors after allogeneic stem cell transplantation. Each CDR3 protein is one row after TCRdb ran MiXCR on the RT-PCR reads. The sample has approximately 140,000 distinct CDR3 sequences, about 40% seen once. Sequencing used blood, either unsorted or a sorted T cell fraction (not recorded which). The receptor was derived from a human donor who was either an allogeneic HSCT recipient or a stem cell or donor lymphocyte infusion donor (not recorded which). It is not recorded whose cells these are; they may come from a transplant donor.

CDR3: CASSLYEQETQYF. The DNA for the CDR3 is TGTGCCAGCAGTTTGTATGAGCAAGAGACCCAGTACTTC. J is TRBJ2-5 and V is TRBV12-3 or TRBV12-4; D unclear. CDR3 length: 13 residues. Trimming removed 3 bases at V and 2 bases at J, with 7 bases between.